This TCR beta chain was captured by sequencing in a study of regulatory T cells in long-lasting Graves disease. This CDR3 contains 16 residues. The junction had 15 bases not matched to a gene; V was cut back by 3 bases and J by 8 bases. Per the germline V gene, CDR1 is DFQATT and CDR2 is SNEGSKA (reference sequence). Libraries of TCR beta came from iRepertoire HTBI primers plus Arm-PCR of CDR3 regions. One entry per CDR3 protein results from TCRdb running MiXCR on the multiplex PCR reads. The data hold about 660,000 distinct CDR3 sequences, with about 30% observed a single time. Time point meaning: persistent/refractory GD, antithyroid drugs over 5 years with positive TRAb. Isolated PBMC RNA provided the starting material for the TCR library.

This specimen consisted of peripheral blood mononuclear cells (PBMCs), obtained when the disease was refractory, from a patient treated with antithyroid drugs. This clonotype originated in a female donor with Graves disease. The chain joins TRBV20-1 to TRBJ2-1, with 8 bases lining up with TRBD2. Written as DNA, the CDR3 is TGCAGTGCTAGCCTCACCGGGACTAGTTCTTACCATGAGCAGTTCTTC. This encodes CSASLTGTSSYHEQFF.